The source of this T cell receptor beta chain is a study of blood T cell repertoires in COVID-19. Across the study: The analysed material was cDNA or gDNA that came from T cells, B-cell-depleted T cells, or PBMCs.

Those designated as exposed participants met a COVID-19 case within 2 weeks before study entry. Sequenced by immunoSEQ multiplex PCR; TCRdb stores in-frame clones only, minus some. The sample yields over 200,000 clones, 80% to 90% seen once. The CDR3 sequence is 17 residues long. V lost 4 bases and J lost 6; bases outside the gene matches: 14. Germline CDR1 reads LNHDA; CDR2 reads SQIVND (reference sequence). This receptor was obtained from a woman aged 25-40 years who had been exposed to COVID-19. The sample was PBMCs or T cells enriched from blood (not recorded which). V is TRBV19 and J is TRBJ2-7; 11 bases agree with TRBD2. The CDR3 here is CASSTSGTSGASSEQYF. Written as DNA, the CDR3 is TGTGCCAGTAGTACCTCCGGGACTAGCGGAGCTTCTAGCGAGCAGTACTTC.